This T cell receptor beta chain was profiled in a study of blood T cell repertoires in COVID-19 (dated by TCRdb to the early 2020s). Turning to the overall study: Collaborator samples came from the United States, Italy and Spain and covered acute and convalescent phases of COVID-19. The material from the prospective study consisted of cDNA or gDNA derived from T cells, B-cell-depleted T cells, or PBMCs. Deeply sampled blood TCRbeta repertoires from subjects exposed to, actively infected with, or recovered from COVID-19 were included in the dataset. The repertoires were released in a freely available public database meant as a resource for research on the immune response to SARS-CoV-2. The samples were drawn from two sources: the first 160 participants of the ongoing ImmuneRACE study, and 1,000 to 1,500 subjects contributed by 6 global collaborators. A de-identified subject ID, COVID-19 status, age in years and sex were almost always included in the sample metadata. Where available, HLA class I and class II types were obtained from metadata supplied by the sample provider rather than from assay-based typing.

What the study reported, not specific to this receptor: The quantity of clinical and demographic metadata differed by source and by participant and was supplied without curation.

TCRbeta CDR3 regions were amplified from genomic DNA by means of the immunoSEQ Assay, a bias-controlled multiplex PCR. Concerning the study's data processing: The number of nucleated cells in each sample was estimated from the amplification of reference gene primers within the assay. Sequence reads were collapsed and filtered to measure the absolute abundance of every unique TCRbeta CDR3 rearrangement. For each sample, productive Simpson clonality was calculated as the square root of Simpson's diversity index over productive rearrangements. In TCRdb, the immuneACCESS table is reduced to in-frame sequences with V and J assigned. These tables do not hold every clone; where another copy was compared, an unresolved V gene accounts for under half, and the others remain unexplained. The DNA was the basis for D and trimming; V, J and clone size are from that table. In this sample the table shows 150,000 to 200,000 clones, over 80% of which occur a single time. The ten top clones hold about 5% of the sample.

Concerning this clone: The antigen it binds to is not known. Per-base qualities were not stored, and no clone one base away is much larger.

Participants in the prospective study were enrolled through a virtual design, were aged roughly 18 to 90 years, and lived in fewer than 30 United States geographic areas. In the prospective study, participants were assigned to cohorts based on the clinical history participants reported in a screening survey and a study questionnaire. A participant counted as exposed if, within 2 weeks of entering the study, that participant had been in contact with someone who had a PCR-confirmed or clinician-diagnosed COVID-19 case. Each participant in the prospective study had whole blood, serum and a nasopharyngeal or oropharyngeal swab collected by mobile phlebotomists. Over a roughly 2-month period, participants in the prospective study had the option of providing additional blood draws and questionnaires. Prospective study blood samples were shipped either frozen or at room temperature before DNA extraction.

Reading the germline V gene (reference sequence) gives CDR1 WNHNN and CDR2 SYGVQD. Counted from cysteine to phenylalanine, this CDR3 has 16 amino acids. The kept DNA is CDR3 alone, 48 bases in frame from the first base. V is pared back by 3 bases and J by 4 bases, with 16 bases lying between the germline termini. The source material was PBMCs or T cells enriched from blood (not recorded which). The rearrangement combines TRBV10-1 with TRBJ1-5; a confident D gene designation cannot be given. This receptor was taken from a man between 65 and 80 years old who had been exposed to COVID-19. CDR3 reads: CASSDEVLLRNQPQHF. The sequence in DNA is TGCGCCAGCAGTGATGAGGTCCTACTTCGAAATCAGCCCCAGCATTTT.